This T cell receptor beta chain was recovered during a study of T cells in women clearing cervical HPV infection. For the study at large: Donors had HPV16-related CIN3 or worse; 2 had invasive cancer. No precancer developed; the control's incident HPV16 infection cleared within 12 months. Case blood was drawn when the lesion was first found; control blood after infection became undetectable.

TCRdb's table, derived via immunoSEQ multiplex PCR, lists solely in-frame clones and lacks some. The table lists around 39,000 clones. Regarding this clone: The read comes to an end 3 residues before the CDR3 does, leaving the germline J gene to fill in the end.

CDR3 size: 16 residues. The germline V and J ends were trimmed by 4 bases and 0 bases, with 13 bases remaining between them. The germline V gene has CDR1 SGHRS and CDR2 YFSETQ. J is TRBJ2-2 and V is TRBV5-1; tentative D call: TRBD2 (5 bases). The source of this sequence is a woman between 18 and 70 years old with a cervical HPV16 infection that either progressed to CIN3+ or cleared (not recorded which). The sequenced material came from blood buffy coat. The sequenced CDR3 bases are TGCGCCAGCAGCCGTCGGACTGTCGCGAACACCGGGGAG. Encoded protein: CASSRRTVANTGE. The whole CDR3 sequence reads CASSRRTVANTGELFF. The entire variable domain, with the rest obtained from reference TRBV5-1 and TRBJ2-2, is as follows: KAGVTQTPRYLIKTRGQQVTLSCSPISGHRSVSWYQQTPGQGLQFLFEYFSETQRNKGNFPGRFSGRQFSNSRSEMNVSTLELGDSALYLCASSRRTVANTGELFFGEGSRLTVL.